These 3 T cell receptor beta chains were sequenced from one sample in a study of control samples from healthy donors and cancer patients. Sequenced by immunoSEQ multiplex PCR; TCRdb stores in-frame clones only, minus some. The repertoire holds about 160,000 clones, around 93% seen once, with over 4% in the top ten. The sequencing sample was made of blood. The receptor set was obtained from a woman aged 55-75 years in good health.

The rearrangement uses TRBV7-3 and TRBJ2-2, with 7 nucleotides matching TRBD2. Trimming at V came to 4 bases and at J to 0 bases, leaving 5 bases not matched to a gene. CDR3 length: 16 amino acids. Germline CDR1 and CDR2: SGHTA and FQGTGA. CDR3 DNA sequence: TGTGCCAGCAGCTCCCGCGGGGGAGCGAACACCGGGGAGCTGTTTTTT. It is translated as CASSSRGGANTGELFF.

Regarding this clone: Other DNA sequences in this specimen translate into the identical CDR3. The chain joins TRBV10-1 to TRBJ1-4; 7 bases align to TRBD1. The V and J ends lost 9 bases and 4 bases, in that order; junction bases with no gene match: 20. The CDR3 length is 18 residues. The germline V gene encodes CDR1 WNHNN and CDR2 SYGVQD (reference sequence). Here the CDR3 reads CARTGLRQARSVNEKLFF. CDR3 nucleotide sequence: TGCGCCAGGACAGGGCTAAGACAGGCCAGGTCGGTTAATGAAAAACTGTTTTTT.

The rearrangement uses TRBV2 and TRBJ1-2; 8 bases agree with TRBD1. Germline lookup yields CDR1 SNHLY and CDR2 FYNNEI. This CDR3 has 14 residues. Trimming took 4 bases from V and 4 from J; bases not matched to a gene: 5. This CDR3 is CASSGPGGSYGYTF. The CDR3, as DNA: TGTGCCAGCAGTGGTCCAGGGGGCAGCTATGGCTACACCTTC.